This T cell receptor beta chain stems from a study of cytomegalovirus exposure and HLA in healthy donors. Germline assignment: CDR1 MGHRA and CDR2 YSYEKL. J was trimmed by 8 bases and V by 3 bases; bases with no gene match: 11. The CDR3 sequence is 16 residues long. PCR amplification relied on 60 Vbeta primers (plus 13 Jbeta primers). Measured with immunoSEQ multiplex PCR; TCRdb has only the in-frame clones, and not every one. The sample lists 45,000 to 65,000 clones; around three quarters were seen once. This clonotype originated in a woman between 45 and 60 years old in good health and CMV-seropositive. This chain connects TRBV4-1 to TRBJ1-4, with 8 bases identical to TRBD1. The sample comprised PBMCs. The CDR3 sequence: CASSQEPRDRREKLFF. In nucleotides, the CDR3 is TGCGCCAGCAGCCAGGAGCCCCGGGACAGGCGCGAAAAACTGTTTTTT.